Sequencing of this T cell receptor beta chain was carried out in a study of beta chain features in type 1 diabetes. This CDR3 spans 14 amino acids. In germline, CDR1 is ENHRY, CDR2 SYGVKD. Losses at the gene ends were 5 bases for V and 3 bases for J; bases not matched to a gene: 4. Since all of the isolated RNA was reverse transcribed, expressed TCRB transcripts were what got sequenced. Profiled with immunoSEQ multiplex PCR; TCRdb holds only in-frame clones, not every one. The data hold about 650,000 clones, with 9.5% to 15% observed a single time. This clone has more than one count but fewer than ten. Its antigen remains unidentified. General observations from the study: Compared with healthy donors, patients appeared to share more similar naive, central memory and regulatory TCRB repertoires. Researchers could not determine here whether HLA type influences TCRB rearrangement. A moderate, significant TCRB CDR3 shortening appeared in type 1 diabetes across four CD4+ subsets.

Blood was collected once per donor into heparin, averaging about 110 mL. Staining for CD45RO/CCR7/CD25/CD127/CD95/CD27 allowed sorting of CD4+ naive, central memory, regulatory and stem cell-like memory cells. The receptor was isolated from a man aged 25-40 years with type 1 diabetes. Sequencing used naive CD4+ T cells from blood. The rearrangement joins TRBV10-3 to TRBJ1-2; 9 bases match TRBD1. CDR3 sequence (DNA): TGTGCCATCAGTAAACAGGGGGCGGACTATGGCTACACCTTC. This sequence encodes CAISKQGADYGYTF.